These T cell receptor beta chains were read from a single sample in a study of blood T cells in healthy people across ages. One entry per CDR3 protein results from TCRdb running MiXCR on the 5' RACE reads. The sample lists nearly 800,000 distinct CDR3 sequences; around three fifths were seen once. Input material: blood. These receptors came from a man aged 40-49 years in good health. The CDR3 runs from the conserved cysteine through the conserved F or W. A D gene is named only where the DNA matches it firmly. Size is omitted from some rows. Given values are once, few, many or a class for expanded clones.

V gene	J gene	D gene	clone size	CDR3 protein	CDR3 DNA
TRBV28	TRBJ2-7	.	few	CASSVRRDSYEQYF	TGTGCCAGCAGTGTGAGACGGGACTCCTACGAGCAGTACTTC
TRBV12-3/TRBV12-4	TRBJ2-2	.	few	CASSTSTGELFF	TGTGCCAGCAGTACTAGCACCGGGGAGCTGTTTTTT
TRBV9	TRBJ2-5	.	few	CASSSDPAKETQYF	TGTGCCAGCAGCTCAGACCCGGCCAAAGAGACCCAGTACTTC
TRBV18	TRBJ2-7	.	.	CASSSLESYEQYF	TGTGCCAGCTCATCCCTCGAATCCTACGAGCAGTACTTC
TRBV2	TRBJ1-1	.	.	CASSERVWSEAFF	TGTGCCAGCAGTGAGAGGGTCTGGTCTGAAGCTTTCTTT
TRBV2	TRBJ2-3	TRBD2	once	CASSDNPGLVTDTQYF	TGTGCCAGCAGCGATAACCCGGGACTAGTCACAGATACGCAGTATTTT
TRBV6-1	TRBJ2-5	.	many	CASSGQTIQETQYF	TGTGCCAGCAGTGGACAAACGATACAAGAGACCCAGTACTTC
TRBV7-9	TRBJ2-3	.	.	CASSLGDGRGDTQYF	TGTGCCAGCAGCTTAGGCGACGGGCGAGGAGATACGCAGTATTTT
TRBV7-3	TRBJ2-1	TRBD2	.	CASSQEGTSRGNEQFF	TGTGCCAGCAGCCAAGAAGGGACTAGTCGAGGGAATGAGCAGTTCTTC
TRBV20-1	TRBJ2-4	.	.	CSARVYGPLAKNIQYF	TGCAGTGCTAGAGTTTATGGACCACTAGCCAAAAACATTCAGTACTTC
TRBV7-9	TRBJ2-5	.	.	CASSQDLGTQYF	TGTGCCAGCTCACAAGATCTGGGGACCCAGTACTTC
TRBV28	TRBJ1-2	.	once	CASSFGRGLGYTF	TGTGCCAGCAGTTTTGGCCGGGGGTTAGGCTACACCTTC
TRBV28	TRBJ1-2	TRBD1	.	CASRSDFGTGVGYTF	TGTGCCAGCAGATCCGATTTTGGGACAGGGGTCGGCTACACCTTC
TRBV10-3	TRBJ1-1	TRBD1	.	CATKPGQGNTFF	TGTGCCACAAAACCGGGACAGGGAAATACTTTCTTT
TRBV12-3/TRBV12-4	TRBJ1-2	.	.	CASSITSYGYTF	TGTGCCAGCAGTATAACCTCGTATGGCTACACCTTC
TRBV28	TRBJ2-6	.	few	CASLRGTGANVLTF	TGTGCCAGCTTGAGAGGGACTGGGGCCAACGTCCTGACTTTC
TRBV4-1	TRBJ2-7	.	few	CASSQTLLESSYEQYF	TGCGCCAGCAGCCAGACTTTACTCGAGAGCTCCTACGAGCAGTACTTC
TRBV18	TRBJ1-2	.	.	CASSPREVTDGYTF	TGTGCCAGCTCACCCCGGGAAGTTACGGATGGCTACACCTTC
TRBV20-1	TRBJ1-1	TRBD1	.	CSASRTGREAFF	TGCAGTGCTAGCCGGACAGGCCGTGAAGCTTTCTTT
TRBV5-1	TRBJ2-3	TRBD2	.	CASSLVGGGLTDTQYF	TGCGCCAGCAGCTTGGTCGGGGGGGGCCTCACAGATACGCAGTATTTT
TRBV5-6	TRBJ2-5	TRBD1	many	CASSLPGTAQETQYF	TGTGCCAGCAGCTTACCCGGGACAGCCCAAGAGACCCAGTACTTC
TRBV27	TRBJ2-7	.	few	CASSSPDSRSTYEQYF	TGTGCCAGCAGTTCACCGGACAGTAGGTCAACCTACGAGCAGTACTTC
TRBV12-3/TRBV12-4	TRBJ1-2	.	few	CASSYPSANYGYTF	TGTGCCAGCAGTTACCCCTCGGCGAACTATGGCTACACCTTC
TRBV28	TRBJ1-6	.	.	CASSSPDTIPNSPLHF	TGTGCCAGCAGTTCCCCCGACACTATCCCAAATTCACCCCTCCACTTT
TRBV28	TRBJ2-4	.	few	CASHNLAKNIQYF	TGTGCCAGCCACAACCTAGCCAAAAACATTCAGTACTTC
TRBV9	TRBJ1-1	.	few	CASSVGQQGSTEAFF	TGTGCCAGCAGCGTGGGCCAGCAGGGAAGTACTGAAGCTTTCTTT
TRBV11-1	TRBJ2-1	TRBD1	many	CASRNTGTGWNEQFF	TGTGCCAGCAGGAATACCGGGACAGGGTGGAATGAGCAGTTCTTC
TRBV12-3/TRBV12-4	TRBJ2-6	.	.	CASSSEQGTGANVLTF	TGTGCCAGCAGTTCAGAGCAGGGGACTGGGGCCAACGTCCTGACTTTC
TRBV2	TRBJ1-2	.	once	CASSEFAADGYTF	TGTGCCAGCAGTGAATTTGCAGCCGATGGCTACACCTTC
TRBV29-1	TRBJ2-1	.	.	CSVETRLEDSEQFF	TGCAGCGTTGAAACCCGACTAGAAGATAGCGAGCAGTTCTTC
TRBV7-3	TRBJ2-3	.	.	CASSLGWTTGTDTQYF	TGTGCCAGCAGCTTAGGGTGGACTACCGGCACAGATACGCAGTATTTT
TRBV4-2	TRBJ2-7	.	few	CASSQGAEGGYEQYF	TGTGCCAGCAGCCAAGGCGCGGAGGGTGGCTACGAGCAGTACTTC
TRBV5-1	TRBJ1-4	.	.	CASSPLVSDEKLFF	TGCGCCAGCAGCCCCCTCGTCTCGGATGAAAAACTGTTTTTT
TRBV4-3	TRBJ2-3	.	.	CASSQSMGPDTQYF	TGCGCCAGCAGCCAGAGTATGGGGCCAGATACGCAGTATTTT